One sample yielded the 23 T cell receptor beta chains listed below, sequenced in a study of shared clonotypes between healthy human individuals. Profiling relied on immunoSEQ multiplex PCR, and the TCRdb table lists in-frame clones only, not all of them. The data show 2 million to 2.5 million clones, approximately 94% seen once. The material sequenced was naive CD4+ T cells sorted from blood. Subset here: CD45RA+ positively selected. Receptors originate from a man aged 18 to 30 in good health.

With regard to this clone: Different DNA sequences within this sample yield the same CDR3. V is TRBV11-2 and J is TRBJ2-7, with TRBD2 matching 10 bases. J lost 2 bases, V lost 0 bases, and 1 base had no gene match. This CDR3 contains 15 residues. The germline gives CDR1 SGHAT, CDR2 FQNNGV. The CDR3 region is CASSLELAGAYEQYF. The CDR3 DNA sequence: TGTGCCAGCAGCTTAGAGCTAGCGGGAGCCTACGAGCAGTACTTC. Complete variable domain (other parts from reference TRBV11-2 and TRBJ2-7): EAGVAQSPRYKIIEKRQSVAFWCNPISGHATLYWYQQILGQGPKLLIQFQNNGVVDDSQLPKDRFSAERLKGVDSTLKIQPAKLEDSAVYLCASSLELAGAYEQYFGPGTRLTVT.

This chain uses TRBV30 with TRBJ2-2; no clear D. The V and J ends lost 3 bases and 2 bases respectively, with 13 bases between them. Germline CDR1 GTSNPN, CDR2 SVGIG (reference sequence). The CDR3 runs to 15 residues. The CDR3 here is CAWRWDLLNTGELFF. DNA for the CDR3: TGTGCCTGGAGGTGGGATTTGCTTAACACCGGGGAGCTGTTTTTT.

This chain links TRBV19 with TRBJ1-2, with D perhaps TRBD1 (6 bases). There are 16 residues in the CDR3. V was trimmed by 6 bases and J by 1 base, leaving 18 bases between them. Germline V gene data show CDR1 as LNHDA and CDR2 as SQIVND (reference sequence). This chain's CDR3 is CASRAEWDIFNYGYTF. The DNA for the CDR3 is TGTGCCAGTAGAGCCGAGTGGGACATCTTTAACTATGGCTACACCTTC.

The chain recombines TRBV7-2 with TRBJ2-7, with a tentative D call TRBD1 (6 bases). The CDR3 is made up of 15 amino acids. Per germline, CDR1 SGHTA and CDR2 FQGNSA. Trimming left V 2 bases short and J 4 bases short, with 15 bases between. CDR3 in DNA: TGTGCCAGCAGCTTATCGACAGGATTGGTGTACGAGCAGTACTTC. Its translation is CASSLSTGLVYEQYF.

Points on this clone: Other DNA sequences from this sample encode an identical CDR3 as well. V is TRBV5-1 and J is TRBJ2-5; D not certain. Germline-derived CDR1 and CDR2 are SGHRS and YFSETQ. The CDR3 totals 12 residues. The germline V and J ends were trimmed by 0 bases and 4 bases, with 4 bases remaining between them. CDR3 bases: TGCGCCAGCAGCTTGGTTGCAGAGACCCAGTACTTC. This translates into CASSLVAETQYF.

The chain carries TRBV29-1 and TRBJ2-1; no definite D call. The germline V gene has CDR1 SQVTM and CDR2 ANQGSEA. V dropped 2 bases and J dropped 6 bases, with 5 bases sitting between them. CDR3 length: 11 residues. The chain's CDR3 is CSVEPGNEQFF. CDR3 DNA: TGCAGCGTTGAACCAGGCAATGAGCAGTTCTTC.

The chain has TRBV6-4 and TRBJ2-2, with a tentative D call TRBD1 (5 bases). This CDR3 has 15 residues. V was shortened by 8 bases and J by 2 bases, with 15 bases between the two germline ends. The germline V gene has CDR1 MRHNA and CDR2 SNTAGT. The CDR3 here is CASSRDQGNTGELFF. The CDR3 DNA sequence: TGTGCCAGCTCCCGAGACCAGGGTAACACCGGGGAGCTGTTTTTT.

The V gene is TRBV2, the J gene TRBJ2-1; D gene ambiguous. The CDR3 contains 12 residues. Germline loops: CDR1 SNHLY, CDR2 FYNNEI. The V end was cut by 6 bases, the J end by 9 bases, with 12 bases between. As DNA, the CDR3 is TGTGCCAGCAGCCAAATCGGCAGTGAGCAGTTCTTC. This gives the protein CASSQIGSEQFF.

A note on this clone: At the DNA level, this CDR3 is encoded by other sequences in the same sample as well. The genes are TRBV2 and TRBJ2-5, with a tentative D call TRBD1 (6 bases). In germline, CDR1 is SNHLY, CDR2 FYNNEI. The CDR3 consists of 13 residues. V dropped 5 bases and J dropped 3 bases, with 10 bases sitting between them. CDR3 nucleotide sequence: TGTGCCAGCAGTAGGGACACCAAAGAGACCCAGTACTTC. This gives the protein CASSRDTKETQYF.

The genes are TRBV23-1 and TRBJ2-5, with D unresolved. TRBV23-1 is reported as an ORF; its role is uncertain. Trimming removed 3 bases from V and 5 bases from J, with 16 bases in between. The CDR3 is made up of 15 amino acids. The CDR3 region has the DNA TGCGCCAGCAGTCAGAGACTGCTTTTCAGGGAGACCCAGTACTTC. Its protein is CASSQRLLFRETQYF.

The J gene is TRBJ2-7, the V gene TRBV5-1; D possibly uses TRBD1 or TRBD2 (6 bases each). The CDR3 spans 15 residues. From germline, CDR1 is SGHRS and CDR2 YFSETQ. V dropped 4 bases and J dropped 2 bases, with 16 bases sitting between them. The CDR3 DNA reads as TGCGCCAGCAGCGTGCTAAAGGGGGGAACCTACGAGCAGTACTTC. Translated, it gives CASSVLKGGTYEQYF.

The chain is built from TRBV5-1 and TRBJ2-3, with TRBD2 identical over 9 bases. This CDR3 has 16 amino acids. The germline gives CDR1 SGHRS, CDR2 YFSETQ. J was trimmed by 3 bases and V by 4 bases; bases with no gene match: 9. This CDR3 reads CASSISTSGPTDTQYF. DNA for the CDR3: TGCGCCAGCAGCATCTCGACTAGCGGCCCTACAGATACGCAGTATTTT.

The rearrangement uses TRBV6-1 and TRBJ1-5, with D tentatively TRBD1 (5 bases). The CDR3 has 15 amino acids. Germline CDR1 MNHNS, CDR2 SASEGT. With 2 bases removed from V and 4 bases from J, the gap between germline ends came to 12 bases. The CDR3 DNA follows: TGTGCCAGCAGTGAACTGAGGGGTGATAATCAGCCCCAGCATTTT. Its translation is CASSELRGDNQPQHF.

The V gene is TRBV5-1, the J gene TRBJ2-3, with D unresolved. V lost 6 bases and J lost 0, with 8 bases in between. Germline V gene sequence: CDR1 SGHRS, CDR2 YFSETQ. This CDR3 spans 13 amino acids. CDR3 sequence (DNA): TGCGCCAGCAAGACATCTAGCACAGATACGCAGTATTTT. As protein: CASKTSSTDTQYF.

V and J are TRBV6-5 and TRBJ2-2; 9 nucleotides align to TRBD2. The CDR3 covers 14 residues. Germline V gives CDR1 MNHEY, CDR2 SVGAGI. The trim removed 6 bases at V and 6 bases at J, leaving 5 bases unmatched. The CDR3 is CASSRGTSPGELFF. CDR3 in DNA: TGTGCCAGCAGCCGCGGGACTAGCCCCGGGGAGCTGTTTTTT.

This chain connects TRBV4-3 to TRBJ2-1, with 13 bases lining up with TRBD2. Germline V gives CDR1 LGHNA, CDR2 YSLEER. This CDR3 has 16 amino acids. Trimming cost V 0 bases and J 4 bases; bases outside gene matches: 0. CDR3 bases: TGCGCCAGCAGCCAAGAACTAGCGGGAGGGTACAATGAGCAGTTCTTC. Amino acid sequence: CASSQELAGGYNEQFF.

This rearrangement joins TRBV28 to TRBJ2-7, with 16 bases matching TRBD2. The CDR3 has 17 amino acids. V was pared by 5 bases and J by 6 bases, with 10 bases of the junction left unmatched. From germline, CDR1 is MDHEN and CDR2 SYDVKM. CDR3: CASSPMGLAGGPSEQYF. The CDR3 DNA reads TGTGCCAGCAGTCCGATGGGACTAGCGGGGGGGCCGTCCGAGCAGTACTTC.

The CDR3 spells CASSRGLAVLSGANVLTF. The CDR3 region has the DNA TGCGCCAGCAGCAGGGGACTAGCGGTCCTCTCTGGGGCCAACGTCCTGACTTTC. The V gene is TRBV5-1, the J gene TRBJ2-6, with 11 bases identical to TRBD2. Trimming removed 4 bases from V and 0 bases from J; junction bases left unmatched: 6. Germline V gene lookup returns CDR1 SGHRS and CDR2 YFSETQ. The length of the CDR3 is 18 residues.

The chain employs TRBV10-3 and TRBJ1-1, with a weak D call TRBD1 (5 bases). V lost 7 bases and J lost 5, with 14 bases in between. Germline-derived CDR1 and CDR2 are ENHRY and SYGVKD. This CDR3 is built from 13 residues. This CDR3 is CAINVGEGTEAFF. DNA of the CDR3: TGTGCCATCAATGTCGGCGAGGGGACTGAAGCTTTCTTT.

This rearrangement joins TRBV18 to TRBJ2-7; 7 positions agree with TRBD1. This CDR3 comprises 14 residues. The germline CDR1 and CDR2 sequences are KGHSH and LQKENI. Trimming cost V 6 bases and J 3 bases; bases outside gene matches: 8. The CDR3 DNA reads TGTGCCAGCTCCCCCCGCCGGGACAGCTACGAGCAGTACTTC. This gives the protein CASSPRRDSYEQYF.

This chain links TRBV6-5 with TRBJ2-5; a weak D match, TRBD1 (5 bases). The V end was cut by 5 bases, the J end by 9 bases, with 22 bases between. Germline CDR1 reads MNHEY; CDR2 reads SVGAGI. This CDR3 is 15 amino acids long. CDR3 residues: CASSPPGQGHVPQYF. The CDR3 DNA reads as TGTGCCAGCAGTCCTCCCGGGCAGGGCCATGTGCCCCAGTACTTC.

This chain uses TRBV15 with TRBJ2-2; a weak D match, TRBD1 (5 bases). The CDR3 has 13 residues. CDR1 and CDR2 (germline): LNHNV, YYDKDF (reference sequence). Trimming pared 5 bases from V and 1 base from J, leaving 5 bases between. The CDR3 is CATSGQNTGELFF. For the CDR3, the DNA is TGTGCCACCAGCGGACAGAACACCGGGGAGCTGTTTTTT.

V gene TRBV28 combines with J gene TRBJ2-7; TRBD2 aligns across 8 bases. V was clipped by 7 bases and J by 2 bases; unmatched bases: 7. The CDR3 is 14 amino acids. The germline CDR1 and CDR2 sequences are MDHEN and SYDVKM. CDR3 nucleotides: TGTGCCAGCACCCAGCGGGGGAGGACCTACGAGCAGTACTTC. The encoded protein is CASTQRGRTYEQYF.